This is a list of T cell receptor beta chains from one sample in a study of T cells after yellow fever vaccination. TCRdb redid the calling of the 5' RACE reads with MiXCR, one entry per CDR3 protein. The repertoire includes a few hundred thousand distinct CDR3 sequences, 6.8% of them detected once, and roughly a sixth sits in the top ten. Here the sequenced sample was PBMCs, taken about 41 days after the first yellow fever vaccination. The receptors here all came from a man aged 18-30 years who received the YFV17D yellow fever vaccine. The CDR3 runs from the conserved cysteine through the conserved F or W. A D gene is named only where the DNA matches it firmly. Only some rows state a clone size, as once, few, many or a class for expanded clones.

j_call v_call d_call clone_size cdr3_nt cdr3_aa
TRBJ2-1 TRBV7-2 . . TGTGCCAGCAGCTTAGTATCAGGGGTCGGGCAGTTCTTC CASSLVSGVGQFF
TRBJ1-3 TRBV4-3 . few TGCGCCAGCAGCCGAACCGTAGCCGTCAGGGGAAACACCATATATTTT CASSRTVAVRGNTIYF
TRBJ2-7 TRBV19 . . TGTGCCAGTAGTATAGAGATGCCAGGGTGGCACGAGCAGTACTTC CASSIEMPGWHEQYF
TRBJ2-7 TRBV5-1 TRBD1 few TGCGCCAGCAGCCTGACCCCGTCGACAGGGGGCGGTGGCTACGAGCAGTACTTC CASSLTPSTGGGGYEQYF
TRBJ1-1 TRBV29-1 TRBD1 few TGCAGCGTTGGTCTAGGGGGCATTGAAGCTTTCTTT CSVGLGGIEAFF
TRBJ2-1 TRBV24-1 . few TGTGCCACCAGTGACCGGGACTCTCTAAATGAGCAGTTCTTC CATSDRDSLNEQFF
TRBJ2-1 TRBV7-2 . few TGTGCCAGCAGCCCGAGATGGACGGGCAATGAGCAGTTCTTC CASSPRWTGNEQFF
TRBJ2-2 TRBV7-2 . . TGTGCCAGCAGCTGGACGGCGGCGAACACCGGGGAGCTGTTTTTT CASSWTAANTGELFF
TRBJ2-1 TRBV4-3 . few TGCGCCAGCAGCCAAGAGTCGAGGCTTGACCACCCTTTTGAGCAGTTCTTC CASSQESRLDHPFEQFF
TRBJ2-7 TRBV6-1 TRBD1 few TGTGCCAGCGGTCGACAGGGGAGCTACGAGCAGTACTTC CASGRQGSYEQYF